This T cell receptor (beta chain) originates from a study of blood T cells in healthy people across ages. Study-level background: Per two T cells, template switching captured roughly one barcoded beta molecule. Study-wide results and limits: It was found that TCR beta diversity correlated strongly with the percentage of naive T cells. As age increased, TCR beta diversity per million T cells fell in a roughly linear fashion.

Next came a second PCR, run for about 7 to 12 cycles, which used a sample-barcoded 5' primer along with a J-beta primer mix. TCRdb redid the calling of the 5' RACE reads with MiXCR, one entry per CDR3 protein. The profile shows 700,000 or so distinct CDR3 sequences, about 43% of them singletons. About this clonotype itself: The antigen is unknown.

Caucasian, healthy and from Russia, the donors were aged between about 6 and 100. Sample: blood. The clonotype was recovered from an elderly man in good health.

For the CDR3, the DNA is TGTGCCAGCAGCCAAGATCTTAGGACAGGGAAAGATACGCAGTATTTT. Amino acid sequence: CASSQDLRTGKDTQYF. The chain recombines TRBV4-2 with TRBJ2-3, with 8 nucleotides matching TRBD1. The germline V gene has CDR1 LGHNA and CDR2 YNFKEQ. The CDR3 is 16 amino acids. V lost 0 bases, J lost 5 bases, and 7 bases stayed unmatched.